This TCR beta chain is drawn from a study of blood T cell repertoires in COVID-19. V lost 0 bases and J lost 4; bases outside the gene matches: 5. Germline values: CDR1 LGHNT, CDR2 FRNRAP. CDR3 length equals 17 residues. Profiling relied on immunoSEQ multiplex PCR, and the TCRdb table lists in-frame clones only, not all of them. This sample has approximately 90,000 clones; 65% to 85% occur once, and the top ten carry approximately 6.3%. This chain uses TRBV12-5 with TRBJ1-5, with 11 bases aligning to TRBD1. The TCR originated in a man in his 70s with COVID-19, enrolled during active disease. Sequenced material: peripheral blood. DNA for the CDR3: TGTGCTAGTGGTTTGGTACTGGGGGACAGGGGGAATCAGCCCCAGCATTTT. Amino acids: CASGLVLGDRGNQPQHF.